This T cell receptor (beta chain) was retrieved from a study of Ad26.COV2.S vaccination and SARS-CoV-2 variants. Study outcomes and limitations: Vaccine and placebo groups showed comparable non-spike TCR breadth. Greater spike-specific TCR breadth was seen in vaccine recipients than in placebo recipients.

Comment on this clone: What it binds is unknown.

Sequenced by immunoSEQ multiplex PCR; TCRdb stores in-frame clones only, minus some. The sample holds approximately 150,000 clones, 86% seen once. This CDR3 has 17 amino acids. Germline CDR1 is SNHLY and CDR2 is FYNNEI. After removal of 6 bases from V and 10 bases from J, the junction contained 17 bases not matched to a gene. The clonotype was recovered from a human donor who had recovered from COVID-19. The specimen comprised peripheral blood, sampled after recovery from COVID-19. The chain uses TRBV2 and TRBJ1-6; 8 nucleotides match TRBD1. The CDR3 region has the DNA TGTGCCAGCAGCTATACCGGGACAGGTATCATAGGGTCACCCCTCCACTTT. It is translated as CASSYTGTGIIGSPLHF.